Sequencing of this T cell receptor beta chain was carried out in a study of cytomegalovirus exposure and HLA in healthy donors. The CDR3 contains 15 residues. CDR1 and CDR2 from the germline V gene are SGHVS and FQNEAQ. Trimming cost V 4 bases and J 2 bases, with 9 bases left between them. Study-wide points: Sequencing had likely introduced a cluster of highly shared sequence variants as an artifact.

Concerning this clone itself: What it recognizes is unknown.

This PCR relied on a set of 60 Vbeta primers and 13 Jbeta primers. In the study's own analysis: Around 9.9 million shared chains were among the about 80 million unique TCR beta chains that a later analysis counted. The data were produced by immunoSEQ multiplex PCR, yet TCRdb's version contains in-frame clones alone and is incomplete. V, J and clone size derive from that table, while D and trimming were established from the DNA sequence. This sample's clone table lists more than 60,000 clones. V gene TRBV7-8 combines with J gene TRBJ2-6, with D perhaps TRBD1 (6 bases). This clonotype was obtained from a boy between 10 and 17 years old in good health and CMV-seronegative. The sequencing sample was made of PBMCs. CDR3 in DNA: TGTGCCAGCAGCTGGACAGTAACTGGGGCCAACGTCCTGACTTTC. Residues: CASSWTVTGANVLTF. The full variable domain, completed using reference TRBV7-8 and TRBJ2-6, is GAGVSQSPRYKVAKRGQDVALRCDPISGHVSLFWYQQALGQGPEFLTYFQNEAQLDKSGLPSDRFFAERPEGSVSTLKIQRTQQEDSAVYLCASSWTVTGANVLTFGAGSRLTVL.